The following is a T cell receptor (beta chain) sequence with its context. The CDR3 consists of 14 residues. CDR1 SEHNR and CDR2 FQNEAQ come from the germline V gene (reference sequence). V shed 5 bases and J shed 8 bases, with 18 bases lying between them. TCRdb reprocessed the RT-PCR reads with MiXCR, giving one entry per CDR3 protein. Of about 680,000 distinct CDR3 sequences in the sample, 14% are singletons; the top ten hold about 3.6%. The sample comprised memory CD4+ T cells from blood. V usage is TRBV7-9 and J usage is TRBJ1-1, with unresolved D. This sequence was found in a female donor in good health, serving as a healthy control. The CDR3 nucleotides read TGTGCCAGCAGCCTTAAAGGAGGCGGGAGGGAAGCTTTCTTT. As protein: CASSLKGGGREAFF.